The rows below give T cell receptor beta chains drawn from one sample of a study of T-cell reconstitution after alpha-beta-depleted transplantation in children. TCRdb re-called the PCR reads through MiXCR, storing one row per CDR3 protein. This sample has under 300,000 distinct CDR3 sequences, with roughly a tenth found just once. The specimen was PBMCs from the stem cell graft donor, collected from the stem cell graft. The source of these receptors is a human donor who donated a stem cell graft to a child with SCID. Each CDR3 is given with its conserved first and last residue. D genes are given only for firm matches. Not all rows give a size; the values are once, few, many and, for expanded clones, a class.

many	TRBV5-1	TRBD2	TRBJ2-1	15	CASSWGLLARNEQFF	TGCGCCAGCAGCTGGGGCTTACTAGCGAGGAATGAGCAGTTCTTC
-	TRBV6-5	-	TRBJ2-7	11	CATRGIFEQYF	TGTGCCACCCGTGGTATCTTCGAGCAGTACTTC
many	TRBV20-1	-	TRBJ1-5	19	CSARDLEGLGGREYQPQHF	TGCAGTGCTAGAGATTTAGAGGGCCTCGGGGGCCGAGAGTATCAGCCCCAGCATTTT
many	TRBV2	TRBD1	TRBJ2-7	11	CAGGQVYEQYF	TGTGCCGGCGGACAGGTCTACGAGCAGTACTTC
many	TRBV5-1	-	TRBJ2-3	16	CASSLGATVMGDTQYF	TGCGCCAGCAGCTTGGGGGCTACAGTTATGGGAGATACGCAGTATTTT
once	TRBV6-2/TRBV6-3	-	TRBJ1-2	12	CASRTGHYGYTF	TGTGCCAGCAGAACAGGGCACTATGGCTACACCTTC
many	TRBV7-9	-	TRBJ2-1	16	CASSLAVGVLYNEQFF	TGTGCCAGCAGCTTAGCAGTGGGGGTCCTCTACAATGAGCAGTTCTTC
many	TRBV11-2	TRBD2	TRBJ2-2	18	CASRPLRTSGLNTGELFF	TGTGCCAGCAGACCTCTCCGGACTAGCGGGCTAAACACCGGGGAGCTGTTTTTT
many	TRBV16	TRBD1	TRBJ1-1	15	CASSRDGQGGAEAFF	TGTGCCAGCAGCCGGGATGGACAGGGTGGCGCTGAAGCTTTCTTT
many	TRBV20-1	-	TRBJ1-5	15	CSARDGSGGNQPQHF	TGCAGTGCTAGAGATGGGTCAGGAGGCAATCAGCCCCAGCATTTT
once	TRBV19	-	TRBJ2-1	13	CASGYDRTSEQFF	TGTGCCAGTGGTTACGACAGGACAAGCGAGCAGTTCTTC
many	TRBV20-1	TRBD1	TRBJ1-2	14	CSARGTGEFYGYTF	TGCAGTGCTAGGGGGACAGGAGAGTTTTATGGCTACACCTTC
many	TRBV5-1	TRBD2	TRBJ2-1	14	CASSGSGGHTEQFF	TGCGCCAGCAGCGGTAGCGGGGGGCATACTGAGCAGTTCTTC
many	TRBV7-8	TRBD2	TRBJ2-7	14	CASSFWGGSYEQYF	TGTGCCAGCAGCTTCTGGGGGGGATCCTACGAGCAGTACTTC
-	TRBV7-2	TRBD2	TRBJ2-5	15	CASSPSGGVVETQYF	TGTGCCAGCAGCCCTAGCGGGGGGGTCGTAGAGACCCAGTACTTC
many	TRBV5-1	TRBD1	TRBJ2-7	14	CASSQTGGTYEQYF	TGCGCCAGCAGCCAGACAGGGGGGACCTACGAGCAGTACTTC
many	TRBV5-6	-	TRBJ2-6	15	CASSLSISGANVLTF	TGTGCCAGCAGCTTGAGTATCTCTGGGGCCAACGTCCTGACTTTC
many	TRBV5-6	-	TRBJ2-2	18	CASSSGGSRPSNTGELFF	TGTGCCAGCAGCTCTGGGGGTAGCAGACCTTCAAACACCGGGGAGCTGTTTTTT
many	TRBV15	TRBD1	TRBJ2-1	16	CATSRDLRGLRYEQFF	TGTGCCACCAGCAGAGATTTGAGGGGGCTTCGGTATGAGCAGTTCTTC
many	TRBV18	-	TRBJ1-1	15	CASSPSKAGNTEAFF	TGTGCCAGCTCACCGAGCAAGGCGGGAAACACTGAAGCTTTCTTT
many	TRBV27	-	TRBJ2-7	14	CASSIRDSRDEQYF	TGTGCCAGCAGTATCCGGGACTCCAGAGACGAGCAGTACTTC
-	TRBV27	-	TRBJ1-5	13	CARSELGDQPQHF	TGTGCCAGGAGCGAGCTGGGGGATCAGCCCCAGCATTTT
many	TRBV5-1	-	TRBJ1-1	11	CASGETDEAFF	TGCGCCAGCGGGGAAACAGATGAAGCTTTCTTT
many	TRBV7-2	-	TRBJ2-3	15	CASSPGGSLTDTQYF	TGTGCCAGCAGCCCCGGTGGGAGCCTCACAGATACGCAGTATTTT
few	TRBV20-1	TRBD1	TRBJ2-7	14	CSARDRQGEYEQYF	TGCAGTGCTAGAGACCGACAGGGCGAGTACGAGCAGTACTTC
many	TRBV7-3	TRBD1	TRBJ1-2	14	CASSLVGQPGGYTF	TGTGCCAGCAGCTTAGTGGGACAGCCGGGGGGCTACACCTTC
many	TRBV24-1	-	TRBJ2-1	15	CATSDSQGSINEQFF	TGTGCCACCAGTGATTCACAGGGATCCATCAATGAGCAGTTCTTC
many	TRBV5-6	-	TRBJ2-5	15	CASISKSAEWGTQYF	TGTGCCAGCATCTCCAAGTCAGCTGAGTGGGGGACCCAGTACTTC